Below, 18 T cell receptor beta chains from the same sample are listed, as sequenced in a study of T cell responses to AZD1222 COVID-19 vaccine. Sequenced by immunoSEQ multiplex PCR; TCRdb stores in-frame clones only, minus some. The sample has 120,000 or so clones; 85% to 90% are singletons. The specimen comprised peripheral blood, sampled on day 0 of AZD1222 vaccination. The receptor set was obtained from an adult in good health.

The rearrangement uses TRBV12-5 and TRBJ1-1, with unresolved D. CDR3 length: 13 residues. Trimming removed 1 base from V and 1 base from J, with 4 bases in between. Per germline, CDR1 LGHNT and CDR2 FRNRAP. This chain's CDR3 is CASGLDRNTEAFF. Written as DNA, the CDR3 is TGTGCTAGTGGTTTGGACAGGAACACTGAAGCTTTCTTT.

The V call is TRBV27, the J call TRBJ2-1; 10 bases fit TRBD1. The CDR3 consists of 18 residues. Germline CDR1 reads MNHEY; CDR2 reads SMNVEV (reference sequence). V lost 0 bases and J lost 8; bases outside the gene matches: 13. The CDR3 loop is CASSLSLKGTGEADEQFF. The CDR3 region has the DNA TGTGCCAGCAGTTTATCTTTAAAGGGGACAGGGGAAGCGGATGAGCAGTTCTTC.

The CDR3 DNA is TGTGCCAGCACCCCCGCTGGAGCTTACGAGCAGTACTTC. Translated: CASTPAGAYEQYF. The gene calls are TRBV27 and TRBJ2-7; D unresolved. CDR1 MNHEY and CDR2 SMNVEV come from the germline V gene (reference sequence). Deletions cut 7 bases from V and 4 bases from J, with 14 bases between. The CDR3 totals 13 residues.

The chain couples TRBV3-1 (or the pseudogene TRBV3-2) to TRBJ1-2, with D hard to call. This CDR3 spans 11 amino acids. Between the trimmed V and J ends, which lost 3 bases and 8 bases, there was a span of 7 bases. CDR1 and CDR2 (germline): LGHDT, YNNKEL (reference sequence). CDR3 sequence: CASSQTTGYTF. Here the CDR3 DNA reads TGTGCCAGCAGCCAGACGACAGGCTACACCTTC.

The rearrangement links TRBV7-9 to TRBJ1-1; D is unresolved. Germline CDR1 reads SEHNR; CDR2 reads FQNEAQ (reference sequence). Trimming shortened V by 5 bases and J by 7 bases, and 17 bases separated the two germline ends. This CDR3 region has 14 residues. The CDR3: CASSTPGRGVEAFF. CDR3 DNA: TGTGCCAGCAGCACCCCAGGTCGGGGTGTTGAAGCTTTCTTT. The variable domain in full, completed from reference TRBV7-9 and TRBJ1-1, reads DTGVSQNPRHKITKRGQNVTFRCDPISEHNRLYWYRQTLGQGPEFLTYFQNEAQLEKSRLLSDRFSAERPKGSFSTLEIQRTEQGDSAMYLCASSTPGRGVEAFFGQGTRLTVV.

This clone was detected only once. This CDR3 is CASSHQGARTEAFF. In DNA form, the CDR3 reads TGTGCCAGCAGCCACCAGGGGGCAAGGACTGAAGCTTTCTTT. V gene TRBV3-1 (or the pseudogene TRBV3-2) combines with J gene TRBJ1-1; 8 positions agree with TRBD1. Germline V gene lookup returns CDR1 LGHDT and CDR2 YNNKEL (reference sequence). V shed 3 bases, J shed 5 bases, and the junction held 5 bases outside the gene matches. The length of the CDR3 is 14 residues.

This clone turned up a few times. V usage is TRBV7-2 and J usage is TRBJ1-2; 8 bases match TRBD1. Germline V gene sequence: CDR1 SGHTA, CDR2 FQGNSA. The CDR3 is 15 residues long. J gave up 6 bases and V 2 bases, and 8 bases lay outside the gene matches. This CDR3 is CASSLWTGISDGYTF. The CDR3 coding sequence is TGTGCCAGCAGCTTATGGACAGGGATTTCCGATGGCTACACCTTC. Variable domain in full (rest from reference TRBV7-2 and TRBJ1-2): GAGVSQSPSNKVTEKGKDVELRCDPISGHTALYWYRQSLGQGLEFLIYFQGNSAPDKSGLPSDRFSAERTGGSVSTLTIQRTQQEDSAVYLCASSLWTGISDGYTFGSGTRLTVV.

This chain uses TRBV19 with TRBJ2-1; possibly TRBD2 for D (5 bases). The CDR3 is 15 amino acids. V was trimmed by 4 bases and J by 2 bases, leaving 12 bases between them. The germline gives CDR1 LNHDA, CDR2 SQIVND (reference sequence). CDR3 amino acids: CASSKEVPPYNEQFF. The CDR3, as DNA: TGTGCCAGTAGTAAGGAGGTACCACCCTACAATGAGCAGTTCTTC.

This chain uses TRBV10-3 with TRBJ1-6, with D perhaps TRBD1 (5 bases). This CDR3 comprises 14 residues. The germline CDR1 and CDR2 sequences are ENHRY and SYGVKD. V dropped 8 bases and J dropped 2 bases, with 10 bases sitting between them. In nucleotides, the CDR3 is TGTGCCATCGGGGGAGGGGCCTATAATTCACCCCTCCACTTT. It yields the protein CAIGGGAYNSPLHF.

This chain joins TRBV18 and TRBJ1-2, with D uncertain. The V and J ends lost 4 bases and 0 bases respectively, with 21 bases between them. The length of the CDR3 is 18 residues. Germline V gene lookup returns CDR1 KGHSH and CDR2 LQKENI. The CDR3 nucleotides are TGTGCCAGCTCACTCATGAGGCCCTCCGGCACCACTAACTATGGCTACACCTTC. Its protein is CASSLMRPSGTTNYGYTF.

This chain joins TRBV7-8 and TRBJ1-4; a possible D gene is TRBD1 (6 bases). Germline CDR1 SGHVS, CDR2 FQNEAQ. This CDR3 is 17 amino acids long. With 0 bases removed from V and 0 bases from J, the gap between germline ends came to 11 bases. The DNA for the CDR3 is TGTGCCAGCAGCTTAGCGGGGGGCCGTGCAACTAATGAAAAACTGTTTTTT. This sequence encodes CASSLAGGRATNEKLFF.

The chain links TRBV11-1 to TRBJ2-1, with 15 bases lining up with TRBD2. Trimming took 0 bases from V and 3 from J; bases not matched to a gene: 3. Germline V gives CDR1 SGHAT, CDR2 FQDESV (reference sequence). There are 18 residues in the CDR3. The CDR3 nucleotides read TGTGCCAGCAGCTTAGCCTGGACTAGCGGGAGGGACTACAATGAGCAGTTCTTC. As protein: CASSLAWTSGRDYNEQFF.

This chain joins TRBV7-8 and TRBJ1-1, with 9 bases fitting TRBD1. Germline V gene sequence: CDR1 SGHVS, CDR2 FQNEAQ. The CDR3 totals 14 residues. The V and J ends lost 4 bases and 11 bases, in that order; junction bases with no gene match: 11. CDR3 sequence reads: CASSSDRGRVAAFF. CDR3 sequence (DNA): TGTGCCAGCAGCTCGGACAGGGGTCGCGTGGCGGCTTTCTTT.

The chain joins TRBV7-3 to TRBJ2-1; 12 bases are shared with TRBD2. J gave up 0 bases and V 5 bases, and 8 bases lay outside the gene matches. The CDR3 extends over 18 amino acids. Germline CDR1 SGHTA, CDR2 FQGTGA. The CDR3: CASSRLAGALSSYNEQFF. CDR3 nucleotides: TGTGCCAGCAGCCGACTAGCGGGGGCCCTGAGCTCCTACAATGAGCAGTTCTTC.

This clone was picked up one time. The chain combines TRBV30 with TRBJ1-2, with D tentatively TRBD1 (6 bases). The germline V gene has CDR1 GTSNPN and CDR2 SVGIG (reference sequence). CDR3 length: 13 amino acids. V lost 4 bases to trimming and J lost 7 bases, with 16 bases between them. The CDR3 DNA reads TGTGCCTGGACAGGGGCCCATTGGGGTGGCTACACCTTC. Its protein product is CAWTGAHWGGYTF.

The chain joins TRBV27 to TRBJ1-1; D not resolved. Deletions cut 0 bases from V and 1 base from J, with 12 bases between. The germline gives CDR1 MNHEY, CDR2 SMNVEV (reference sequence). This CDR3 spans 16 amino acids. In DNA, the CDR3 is TGTGCCAGCAGTTTATCCACATCTCACAAGAACACTGAAGCTTTCTTT. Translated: CASSLSTSHKNTEAFF.

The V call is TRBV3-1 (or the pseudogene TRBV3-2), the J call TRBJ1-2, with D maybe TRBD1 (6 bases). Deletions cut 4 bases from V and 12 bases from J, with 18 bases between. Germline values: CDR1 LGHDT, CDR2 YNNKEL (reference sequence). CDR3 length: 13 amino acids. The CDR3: CASSPRTDGADTF. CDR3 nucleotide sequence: TGTGCCAGCAGCCCCCGGACAGATGGAGCGGACACCTTC.

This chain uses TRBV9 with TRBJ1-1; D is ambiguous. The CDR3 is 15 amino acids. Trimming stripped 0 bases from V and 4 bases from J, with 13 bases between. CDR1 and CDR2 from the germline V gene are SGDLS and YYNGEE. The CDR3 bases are TGTGCCAGCAGCGTAGGTGGCTCCCGGGCCACTGAAGCTTTCTTT. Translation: CASSVGGSRATEAFF.